This T cell receptor (beta chain) was retrieved from a study of blood T cells in healthy people across ages. This CDR3 region has 14 residues. Germline-derived CDR1 and CDR2 are SGHTA and FQGNSA. V was cut by 5 bases and J by 3 bases, with 10 bases left in between. Isolated per sample were at least 7 million PBMCs. As to this clonotype: What it binds is not known.

Findings of the study overall: For the donors, CMV status was unknown and possibly confounded expanded clonotype changes. PBMCs that were unsorted prevented a conclusive naive versus antigen-experienced comparison.

For the second PCR, which ran for about 7 to 11 cycles, a sample-barcoded 5' primer and a J-beta primer mix were used. TCRdb re-analysed the 5' RACE reads in MiXCR, keeping a single row per CDR3 protein. Of about 1.1 million distinct CDR3 sequences in the sample, around two fifths are singletons; the top ten hold roughly 14%. This TCR came from a man between 18 and 35 years old in good health. The specimen was blood. The chain links TRBV7-2 to TRBJ2-2; D might be TRBD2 (5 bases). The CDR3 DNA reads TGTGCCAGCAGCCCTATGAGGGACACCGGGGAGCTGTTTTTT. Its protein product is CASSPMRDTGELFF. The full variable domain, in which reference TRBV7-2 and TRBJ2-2 provide the parts outside the CDR3, is GAGVSQSPSNKVTEKGKDVELRCDPISGHTALYWYRQSLGQGLEFLIYFQGNSAPDKSGLPSDRFSAERTGGSVSTLTIQRTQQEDSAVYLCASSPMRDTGELFFGEGSRLTVL.